The sequence of this TCR beta chain was determined in a study of T cell repertoires in cytomegalovirus infection. Study-wide context: TCR beta signatures that were public indicated CMV infection and matching HLA type. Study-level results: Summed frequency of public TCR beta families distinguished CMV carriers with the relevant HLA. Ex vivo, HLA-C-restricted CMV-specific TCR beta clonotypes prevailed over the rest of the response.

A word on this clonotype: Antigen: not known.

TCRdb passed the reads through MiXCR, listing each CDR3 protein once. The profile shows just over 300,000 distinct CDR3 sequences, about a sixth of them singletons. The CDR3 loop spans 14 amino acids. With 0 bases removed from V and 8 bases from J, the gap between germline ends came to 14 bases. Germline CDR1 is SGDLS and CDR2 is YYNGEE. Sequencing used PBMCs. The source is a human donor in good health (CMV status not recorded). Some clones in this sample may be carry-over from other donors' samples. The chain links TRBV9 to TRBJ1-2; D gene uncertain. The CDR3 DNA reads TGTGCCAGCAGCGTAGAACGTCTGTCCGGCGGCTACACCTTC. Translation: CASSVERLSGGYTF. The variable domain in full, completed from reference TRBV9 and TRBJ1-2, reads DSGVTQTPKHLITATGQRVTLRCSPRSGDLSVYWYQQSLDQGLQFLIQYYNGEERAKGNILERFSAQQFPDLHSELNLSSLELGDSALYFCASSVERLSGGYTFGSGTRLTVV.